The clone carrying this T cell receptor beta chain was counted once. With 4 bases removed from V and 2 bases from J, the gap between germline ends came to 14 bases. The CDR3 spans 16 residues. The V gene's germline CDR1 is SGHVS and CDR2 FQNEAQ. Only in-frame clones appear in the TCRdb table, and some are missing; sequencing was by immunoSEQ multiplex PCR. Seen here are 98,000 or so clones, about four fifths observed once, and the top ten hold approximately 2%. This sample is drawn from a study of control samples from healthy donors and cancer patients. The clonotype was recovered from a man in his sixties in good health. The chain is built from TRBV7-8 and TRBJ2-2; D not certain. Sequencing was carried out using blood. In nucleotides, the CDR3 is TGTGCCAGCAGCTGGTCCGGAAGTTTTAACACCGGGGAGCTGTTTTTT. Its protein product is CASSWSGSFNTGELFF. Full variable domain (remainder filled in from reference TRBV7-8 and TRBJ2-2): GAGVSQSPRYKVAKRGQDVALRCDPISGHVSLFWYQQALGQGPEFLTYFQNEAQLDKSGLPSDRFFAERPEGSVSTLKIQRTQQEDSAVYLCASSWSGSFNTGELFFGEGSRLTVL.